This T cell receptor (beta chain) was sequenced in a study of molecular identifiers for immune sequencing clone quantification. The study's findings and limits: Clones that had above 20 RNA copies took up over 99% of effector molecules but under 1% in naive cells.

This clonotype has ten or more counts. Its antigen is unknown. The germline V and J ends were trimmed by 0 bases and 7 bases, with 16 bases remaining between them. The CDR3 totals 15 residues. Germline-derived CDR1 and CDR2 are PRHDT and FYEKMQ (reference sequence). The bulk TCR libraries were made with methods described before and with listed TCR primers. Using its own MiXCR run on the PCR reads, TCRdb lists one record per CDR3 protein. This table holds roughly 90,000 distinct CDR3 sequences, 19% found once. The authors gated naive CD8 T cells as CD8+CD4-CCR7+CD45RA+ for sorting. The chain carries TRBV13 and TRBJ2-7, with D possibly matching TRBD2 (5 bases). This sequence originates from a human donor in good health. Some libraries in this study had Jurkat cell RNA spiked in. Sequences were obtained from naive CD8+ T cells from blood, with Jurkat cell RNA spiked in. Subset indicated: FACS-sorted CD8+CD4-CCR7+CD45RA+ naive T cells. CDR3 sequence reads: CASSLGLGDVREQYF. The DNA of the CDR3 is TGTGCCAGCAGCTTAGGTTTGGGAGACGTTAGGGAGCAGTACTTC.